The T cell receptor beta chain described here comes from a study of blood T cell repertoires in COVID-19. Study-level information: Researchers got acute and convalescent COVID-19 samples from the United States, Italy and Spain.

Original processing notes: Nucleated cell number was recorded as an estimate derived from reference gene primer amplification. TCRdb's table, derived via immunoSEQ multiplex PCR, lists solely in-frame clones and lacks some. V and J calls and clone size are copied from that table; D and trimming were computed from the DNA. The sample includes around 140,000 clones, about four fifths of them seen just once. The TCR comes from a man between 60 and 75 years old with acute or convalescent COVID-19. Sequenced material: peripheral blood.

The CDR3 protein is CASSPFRDRGRGYTF. CDR3 DNA sequence: TGTGCCAGCAGCCCTTTCCGGGACAGGGGACGAGGCTACACCTTC. The chain uses TRBV28 and TRBJ1-2; 10 bases align to TRBD1. Germline V gene lookup returns CDR1 MDHEN and CDR2 SYDVKM. The V segment lost 6 bases and the J segment 8 bases; nucleotides outside the gene matches: 12. There are 15 residues in the CDR3.